The 19 T cell receptor beta chains below were found in one sample sequenced in a study of T cells in localized non-small cell lung cancer. The data were produced by immunoSEQ multiplex PCR, yet TCRdb's version contains in-frame clones alone and is incomplete. Found here are tens of thousands of clones, 70% to 90% of them singletons; the top ten hold about a sixth. The material sequenced was PBMCs, taken before any cancer treatment. The receptors come from a woman aged 35-70 years with stage II squamous cell lung carcinoma.

This clone appeared once. The chain links TRBV6-5 to TRBJ2-5; 8 bases map to TRBD2. J gave up 4 bases and V 4 bases, and 8 bases lay outside the gene matches. The CDR3 consists of 15 residues. Per the germline V gene, CDR1 is MNHEY and CDR2 is SVGAGI. The CDR3 loop reads CASSSFGLAGETQYF. CDR3 nucleotides: TGTGCCAGCAGTTCCTTCGGACTAGCAGGAGAGACCCAGTACTTC.

This chain links TRBV6-1 with TRBJ2-7, with D possibly matching TRBD1 (5 bases). The ends were cut back, 2 bases at V and 5 bases at J, with 10 bases in the middle. This CDR3 is 13 amino acids long. Germline V gene data show CDR1 as MNHNS and CDR2 as SASEGT. For the CDR3, the DNA is TGTGCCAGCAGTGAAAAGGGGCTCCACGAGCAGTACTTC. It translates to CASSEKGLHEQYF.

Only one count was recorded for this clone. This chain joins TRBV30 and TRBJ1-5; a weak D match, TRBD1 (6 bases). Trimming cost V 3 bases and J 6 bases, with 15 bases left between them. The CDR3 sequence is 14 residues long. The germline V gene encodes CDR1 GTSNPN and CDR2 SVGIG (reference sequence). CDR3 protein: CAWSLGGAGQPQHF. CDR3 in DNA: TGTGCCTGGAGCCTTGGGGGCGCGGGTCAGCCCCAGCATTTT. Full variable domain (rest looked up from reference TRBV30 and TRBJ1-5): SQTIHQWPATLVQPVGSPLSLECTVEGTSNPNLYWYRQAAGRGLQLLFYSVGIGQISSEVPQNLSASRPQDRQFILSSKKLLLSDSGFYLCAWSLGGAGQPQHFGDGTRLSIL.

This clone was picked up a small number of times. The chain combines TRBV28 with TRBJ1-1; 7 bases map to TRBD1. After removal of 5 bases from V and 5 bases from J, the junction contained 5 bases not matched to a gene. CDR1 is MDHEN and CDR2 is SYDVKM in the germline V gene. This CDR3 has 13 amino acids. CDR3 sequence reads: CASSLQGGTEAFF. CDR3 DNA sequence: TGTGCCAGCAGTCTCCAGGGGGGAACTGAAGCTTTCTTT. The entire variable domain, with the rest obtained from reference TRBV28 and TRBJ1-1, is as follows: DVKVTQSSRYLVKRTGEKVFLECVQDMDHENMFWYRQDPGLGLRLIYFSYDVKMKEKGDIPEGYSVSREKKERFSLILESASTNQTSMYLCASSLQGGTEAFFGQGTRLTVV.

V usage is TRBV6-6 and J usage is TRBJ1-2; 12 bases agree with TRBD1. The trim removed 5 bases at V and 3 bases at J, leaving 4 bases unmatched. This CDR3 has 15 amino acids. CDR1 and CDR2 (germline): MNHNY, SVGAGI (reference sequence). The CDR3 spells CASSRGQGADYGYTF. The CDR3 DNA reads as TGTGCCAGCAGTCGGGGACAGGGGGCCGACTATGGCTACACCTTC.

The genes are TRBV28 and TRBJ1-2; weak D call: TRBD1 (5 bases). Trimming pared 5 bases from V and 8 bases from J, leaving 12 bases between. Germline CDR1 is MDHEN and CDR2 is SYDVKM. The CDR3 length is 12 residues. CDR3: CASSGAGRGYTF. For the CDR3, the DNA is TGTGCCAGCAGTGGGGCGGGGCGGGGCTACACCTTC.

The chain carries TRBV11-2 and TRBJ1-2, with unresolved D. The CDR3 is 12 residues long. The V and J ends lost 4 bases and 7 bases respectively, with 10 bases between them. Per germline, CDR1 SGHAT and CDR2 FQNNGV. The CDR3 DNA sequence: TGTGCCAGCAGCTCTCGTGAGGGTGGCTACACCTTC. It specifies CASSSREGGYTF.

The chain joins TRBV7-3 to TRBJ2-1; D is unresolved. V was clipped by 2 bases and J by 8 bases, with 22 bases between them. CDR1 and CDR2 from the germline V gene are SGHTA and FQGTGA. The CDR3 runs 17 residues. For the CDR3, the DNA is TGTGCCAGCAGCTTAGGATTCTCTAGTCTCTCATCTGATGAGCAGTTCTTC. It yields the protein CASSLGFSSLSSDEQFF.

The V call is TRBV28, the J call TRBJ2-5, with 8 bases fitting TRBD1. The DNA end lines up better with TRBJ2-7; the J call may be wrong. The CDR3 extends over 15 amino acids. The germline V gene encodes CDR1 MDHEN and CDR2 SYDVKM. The CDR3 reads CASRGPGQAHYEQYF. CDR3 DNA: TGTGCCAGCAGGGGGCCGGGACAGGCCCACTACGAGCAGTACTTC.

The V and J genes are TRBV4-3 and TRBJ2-7, with 9 bases that match TRBD1. This CDR3 contains 15 residues. V dropped 1 base and J dropped 6; count of bases not matched to a gene: 7. Looked up from germline, CDR1 is LGHNA and CDR2 is YSLEER. The CDR3 coding sequence is TGCGCCAGCAGCCAAGGGGTGGGACAGGGCCCCGAGCAGTACTTC. Its translation is CASSQGVGQGPEQYF.

This sequence joins TRBV14 and TRBJ2-3; TRBD2 might be the D (5 bases). CDR1 and CDR2 (germline): SGHDN, FVKESK. V was shortened by 4 bases and J by 6 bases, with 14 bases between the two germline ends. The CDR3 runs to 14 residues. The CDR3 region is CASSLAPRRDTQYF. The CDR3, as DNA: TGTGCCAGCAGCCTGGCGCCCAGGAGGGATACGCAGTATTTT. The full variable domain, with the rest looked up from reference TRBV14 and TRBJ2-3, is EAGVTQFPSHSVIEKGQTVTLRCDPISGHDNLYWYRRVMGKEIKFLLHFVKESKQDESGMPNNRFLAERTGGTYSTLKVQPAELEDSGVYFCASSLAPRRDTQYFGPGTRLTVL.

This clone was seen only a few times. V and J are TRBV7-9 and TRBJ1-5, with 7 bases lining up with TRBD1. Germline V lookup: CDR1 SEHNR, CDR2 FQNEAQ (reference sequence). Germline trimming cut 6 bases from V and 5 bases from J; bases unmatched to any gene: 4. The CDR3 extends over 13 amino acids. The CDR3 region is CASSHGTDQPQHF. The CDR3 DNA reads as TGTGCCAGCAGTCACGGGACAGATCAGCCCCAGCATTTT.

The sample holds one count of this clone. The chain has TRBV27 and TRBJ1-2; possible D gene TRBD1, 6 bases. Germline V gives CDR1 MNHEY, CDR2 SMNVEV (reference sequence). V was cut by 5 bases and J by 6 bases, with 13 bases left in between. The CDR3 is made up of 13 amino acids. This chain's CDR3 is CASSPGAGDGYTF. In DNA, the CDR3 is TGTGCCAGCAGTCCCGGAGCAGGGGATGGCTACACCTTC.

V and J are TRBV19 and TRBJ1-2; possible D gene TRBD1, 5 bases. The CDR3 totals 15 residues. The germline gives CDR1 LNHDA, CDR2 SQIVND (reference sequence). Trimming stripped 3 bases from V and 3 bases from J, with 14 bases between. The CDR3 spells CASSISAGRDYGYTF. CDR3 nucleotides: TGTGCCAGTAGTATCTCGGCGGGGCGGGACTATGGCTACACCTTC.

This clone was found once. The chain is built from TRBV6-6 and TRBJ2-7, with 11 nucleotides matching TRBD2. Trimming cost V 2 bases and J 3 bases; bases outside gene matches: 0. The CDR3 runs to 14 residues. Germline CDR1 and CDR2: MNHNY and SVGAGI (reference sequence). CDR3: CASSYGTSGYEQYF. The CDR3 region has the DNA TGTGCCAGCAGTTACGGGACTAGCGGCTACGAGCAGTACTTC.

The chain carries TRBV5-1 and TRBJ1-4; 10 bases are shared with TRBD1. Germline CDR1 is SGHRS and CDR2 is YFSETQ. J was trimmed by 7 bases and V by 0 bases; bases with no gene match: 6. The CDR3 is 16 residues long. CDR3 DNA sequence: TGCGCCAGCAGCTTGGCCGGGGGACAGGGGAGTGAAAAACTGTTTTTT. Translation gives CASSLAGGQGSEKLFF.

This clone was seen only a few times. This chain uses TRBV29-1 with TRBJ2-5; weak D call: TRBD2 (5 bases). V was trimmed by 2 bases and J by 6 bases, leaving 10 bases between them. The CDR3 sequence is 12 residues long. CDR1 and CDR2 from the germline V gene are SQVTM and ANQGSEA. The DNA of the CDR3 is TGCAGCGTTGAACTAGCCATACAGACCCAGTACTTC. Amino acids: CSVELAIQTQYF.

V is TRBV4-3 and J is TRBJ2-2; the D is unclear. Between the trimmed V and J ends, which lost 0 bases and 7 bases, there was a span of 6 bases. Germline values: CDR1 LGHNA, CDR2 YSLEER. This CDR3 contains 13 residues. CDR3: CASSQDALGELFF. DNA for the CDR3: TGCGCCAGCAGCCAAGATGCCCTCGGGGAGCTGTTTTTT.

As DNA, the CDR3 is TGTGCCAGCAGCTTAAACATGCAAGAGACCCAGTACTTC. This translates into CASSLNMQETQYF. The chain employs TRBV7-9 and TRBJ2-5; the D is unclear. The CDR3 contains 13 residues. The germline V and J ends were trimmed by 2 bases and 2 bases, with 6 bases remaining between them. CDR1 is SEHNR, CDR2 FQNEAQ, per germline (reference sequence).